Reported below is one TCR beta chain. No antigen is known for it. Regarding treatment: AdE1-LMPpoly-expanded autologous EBV-specific T-cell therapy followed by anti-PD-1 nivolumab. The length of the CDR3 is 15 residues. The V and J ends lost 1 base and 2 bases respectively, with 12 bases between them. From germline, CDR1 is LNHDA and CDR2 SQIVND (reference sequence). The data derive from a study of EBV T-cell therapy then PD-1 blockade in nasopharyngeal carcinoma. TCRdb keeps only in-frame clones here, not all; method: immunoSEQ multiplex PCR. Counted here are approximately 21,000 clones, under 90% occurring once; the ten biggest clones make up over 25%.

The clonotype originates from a man aged 35-49 years with nasopharyngeal carcinoma. The chain uses TRBV19 and TRBJ2-7; D not resolved. Specimen: CD8+ T cells from blood, collected around day 58 from a patient whose treatment included autologous EBV-specific T cells and nivolumab. In nucleotides, the CDR3 is TGTGCCAGTAGTATAGGTTCCGGCCTACCCTACGAGCAGTACTTC. Its protein product is CASSIGSGLPYEQYF.